These T cell receptor beta chains were read from a single sample in a study of Ad26.COV2.S vaccination and SARS-CoV-2 variants. The data were produced by immunoSEQ multiplex PCR, yet TCRdb's version contains in-frame clones alone and is incomplete. The repertoire holds about 400,000 clones, with 92% as singletons. Sample: peripheral blood, taken in a trial of Ad26.COV2.S vaccine versus placebo. The receptors derive from a person between 18 and 60 years old who received the Ad26.COV2.S COVID-19 vaccine or a placebo. Each CDR3 is given with its conserved first and last residue. The D gene is left open where the match is weak.

D gene: TRBD2
J gene: TRBJ2-5
V gene: TRBV9
CDR3 protein: CASSGGLAGVPYQETQYF

D gene: TRBD1
J gene: TRBJ1-2
V gene: TRBV6-1
CDR3 protein: CASSEAGTGFNYGYTF

D gene: NA
J gene: TRBJ1-3
V gene: TRBV28
CDR3 protein: CASSSYRWSGSGNTIYF

D gene: NA
J gene: TRBJ1-1
V gene: TRBV7-2
CDR3 protein: CASSLSRNTEAFF

D gene: TRBD1
J gene: TRBJ2-1
V gene: TRBV4-3
CDR3 protein: CASSRSRDRGNEQFF

D gene: TRBD1
J gene: TRBJ1-2
V gene: TRBV30
CDR3 protein: CAWSSGTGIKSSYGYTF

D gene: NA
J gene: TRBJ1-5
V gene: TRBV27
CDR3 protein: CASRSSNQPQHF

D gene: NA
J gene: TRBJ1-5
V gene: TRBV6-5
CDR3 protein: CASTQRSNQPQHF

D gene: TRBD2
J gene: TRBJ2-5
V gene: TRBV7-2
CDR3 protein: CASSSIPWRGGPETQYF

D gene: NA
J gene: TRBJ2-1
V gene: TRBV7-9
CDR3 protein: CASSSLAYNEQFF

D gene: NA
J gene: TRBJ1-6
V gene: TRBV11-2
CDR3 protein: CASSWPGPYSPLHF

D gene: NA
J gene: TRBJ2-3
V gene: TRBV7-9
CDR3 protein: CASSHSPDTDTQYF

D gene: NA
J gene: TRBJ2-6
V gene: TRBV7-9
CDR3 protein: CAHNPPIRGIFGANVLTF

D gene: TRBD2
J gene: TRBJ2-7
V gene: TRBV5-4
CDR3 protein: CASSRSGGTYEQYF

D gene: TRBD2
J gene: TRBJ2-2
V gene: TRBV6-6
CDR3 protein: CASSRLAGDIGTGELFF

D gene: NA
J gene: TRBJ1-1
V gene: TRBV30
CDR3 protein: CAWSSGVNTEAFF

D gene: NA
J gene: TRBJ2-3
V gene: TRBV3-1/TRBV3-2
CDR3 protein: CASSQGRSLDTQYF

D gene: TRBD1
J gene: TRBJ1-1
V gene: TRBV6-5
CDR3 protein: CASRLQGAGNTEAFF

D gene: NA
J gene: TRBJ2-1
V gene: TRBV5-6
CDR3 protein: CASSFQGSSYNEQFF

D gene: NA
J gene: TRBJ1-3
V gene: TRBV25-1
CDR3 protein: CASSEGTFGSGNTIYF

D gene: NA
J gene: TRBJ1-4
V gene: TRBV27
CDR3 protein: CASRRNNEKLFF

D gene: NA
J gene: TRBJ2-2
V gene: TRBV28
CDR3 protein: CASSLTYSGELFF

D gene: NA
J gene: TRBJ2-1
V gene: TRBV4-1
CDR3 protein: CASSQVQGWYNEQFF

D gene: TRBD1
J gene: TRBJ1-6
V gene: TRBV4-3
CDR3 protein: CASSQGTGVYNSPLHF

D gene: TRBD1
J gene: TRBJ2-2
V gene: TRBV19
CDR3 protein: CASSSRDRGGTGELFF

D gene: NA
J gene: TRBJ2-5
V gene: TRBV7-2
CDR3 protein: CASSLAGYPQETQYF

D gene: NA
J gene: TRBJ1-2
V gene: TRBV7-6
CDR3 protein: CASSEYGGTAYGYTF

D gene: NA
J gene: TRBJ2-5
V gene: TRBV6-6
CDR3 protein: CASSYIRVETQYF

D gene: NA
J gene: TRBJ2-2
V gene: TRBV4-3
CDR3 protein: CASSRVGNTGELFF

D gene: TRBD2
J gene: TRBJ2-1
V gene: TRBV7-2
CDR3 protein: CASIILPGGGQYEQFF

D gene: NA
J gene: TRBJ2-7
V gene: TRBV6-2/TRBV6-3
CDR3 protein: CASSYLGPTYYEQYF

D gene: NA
J gene: TRBJ2-1
V gene: TRBV19
CDR3 protein: CASSIAGVTAYNEQFF

D gene: NA
J gene: TRBJ2-5
V gene: TRBV10-3
CDR3 protein: CATRRLAEGGETQYF

D gene: NA
J gene: TRBJ2-7
V gene: TRBV11-2
CDR3 protein: CASSPSIGAYEQYF

D gene: NA
J gene: TRBJ2-1
V gene: TRBV11-2
CDR3 protein: CASSSYRQSSYNEQFF

D gene: TRBD1
J gene: TRBJ1-3
V gene: TRBV28
CDR3 protein: CASSTGVLRSGNTIYF

D gene: TRBD2
J gene: TRBJ2-3
V gene: TRBV5-4
CDR3 protein: CASSLQNAGGPDTQYF

D gene: TRBD1
J gene: TRBJ2-7
V gene: TRBV19
CDR3 protein: CASSIATGTEQYF

D gene: NA
J gene: TRBJ1-2
V gene: TRBV6-5
CDR3 protein: CASSIGDGGYTF

D gene: TRBD1
J gene: TRBJ1-4
V gene: TRBV7-9
CDR3 protein: CASSLGTADEKLFF

D gene: TRBD2
J gene: TRBJ2-5
V gene: TRBV4-3
CDR3 protein: CASSQEGLAGGPQYF

D gene: NA
J gene: TRBJ1-1
V gene: TRBV11-2
CDR3 protein: CASSFLGQNTEAFF

D gene: TRBD1
J gene: TRBJ2-5
V gene: TRBV7-2
CDR3 protein: CASSSGQGQETQYF

D gene: NA
J gene: TRBJ2-3
V gene: TRBV29-1
CDR3 protein: CSVVGGAGLGDTQYF

D gene: NA
J gene: TRBJ2-7
V gene: TRBV7-9
CDR3 protein: CASSLPVGDEQYF

D gene: NA
J gene: TRBJ2-1
V gene: TRBV6-5
CDR3 protein: CASGLGGSYNEQFF